The TCR beta chain under discussion was sequenced for a study of T cells in Graves' hyperthyroidism and ophthalmopathy. The V and J ends lost 4 bases and 9 bases respectively, with 16 bases between them. The CDR3 covers 14 residues. Germline V CDR1 and CDR2: MNHEY, SMNVEV (reference sequence). This clonotype was found a few times. Stable disease denoted Graves' hyperthyroidism without ophthalmopathy progression within 18 months. The source material, RNA transcripts, was used to amplify TCR beta CDR3 regions. The HTBI primer set was used in a first-round RT-PCR of the TCR CDR3. TCRdb re-called the multiplex PCR reads through MiXCR, storing one row per CDR3 protein. The profile covers some 420,000 distinct CDR3 sequences, with 12% to 15% appearing a single time and 5% to 6.5% taken by the ten largest.

The chain is built from TRBV27 and TRBJ1-5; TRBD1 might be the D (5 bases). The sequencing sample was made of blood. This receptor was taken from a woman younger than 35 with Graves' hyperthyroidism. Written as DNA, the CDR3 is TGTGCCAGCAGTTCAGTAACACCTGGGGGGCCCCAGCATTTT. Its translation: CASSSVTPGGPQHF.